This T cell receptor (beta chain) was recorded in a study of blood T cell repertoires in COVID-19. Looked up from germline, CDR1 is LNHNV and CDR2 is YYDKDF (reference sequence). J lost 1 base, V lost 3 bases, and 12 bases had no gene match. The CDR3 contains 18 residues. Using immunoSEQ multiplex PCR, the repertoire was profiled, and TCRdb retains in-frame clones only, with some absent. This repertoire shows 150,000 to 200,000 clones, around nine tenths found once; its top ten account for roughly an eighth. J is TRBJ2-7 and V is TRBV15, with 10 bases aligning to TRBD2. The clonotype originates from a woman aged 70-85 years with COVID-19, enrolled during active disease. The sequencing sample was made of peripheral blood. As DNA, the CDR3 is TGTGCCACCAGCAGGGAGTCTAGCGGGAGCATACAGTCCTACGAGCAGTACTTC. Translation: CATSRESSGSIQSYEQYF.